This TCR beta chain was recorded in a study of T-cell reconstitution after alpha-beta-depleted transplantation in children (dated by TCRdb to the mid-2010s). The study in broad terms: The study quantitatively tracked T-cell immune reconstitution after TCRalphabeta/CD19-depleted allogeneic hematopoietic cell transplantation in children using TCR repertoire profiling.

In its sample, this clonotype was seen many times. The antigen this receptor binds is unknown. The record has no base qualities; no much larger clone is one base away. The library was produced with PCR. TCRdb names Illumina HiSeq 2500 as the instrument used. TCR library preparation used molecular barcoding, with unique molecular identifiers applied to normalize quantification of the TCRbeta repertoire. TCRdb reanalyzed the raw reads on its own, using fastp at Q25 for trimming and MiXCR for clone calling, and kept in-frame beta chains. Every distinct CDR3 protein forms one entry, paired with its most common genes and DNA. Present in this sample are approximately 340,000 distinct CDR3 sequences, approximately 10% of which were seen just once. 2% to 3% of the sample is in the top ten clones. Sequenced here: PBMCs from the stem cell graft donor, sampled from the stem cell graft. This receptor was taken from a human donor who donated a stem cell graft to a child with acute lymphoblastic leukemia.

CDR3 region: CASTRGTVWGENYGYTF. The nucleotide sequence is given as TGTGCCAGCACCAGAGGGACTGTGTGGGGGGAGAACTATGGCTACACCTTC. Recombination linked TRBV12-3 or TRBV12-4 to TRBJ1-2; TRBD1 is a possible D gene, resting on 5 matching bases. V loses 7 bases of germline sequence and J loses 2 bases, and the interval between the two ends is 23 bases. The CDR3, cysteine through phenylalanine, is 17 amino acids long. Left in the record is the CDR3 DNA by itself, 51 bases read in frame from the first base.